The 7 T cell receptor beta chains given below trace back to one sample, sequenced in a study of blood T cell repertoires in COVID-19. TCRdb's copy holds only in-frame clones and misses some; the assay was immunoSEQ multiplex PCR. The sample records about 160,000 clones, more than 70% being singletons. Sequenced sample: peripheral blood. The receptors come from a man aged 50 or older with active or convalescent COVID-19.

V is TRBV3-1 (or the pseudogene TRBV3-2) and J is TRBJ2-3, with D maybe TRBD2 (6 bases). The V end was cut by 4 bases, the J end by 0 bases, with 8 bases between. CDR1 LGHDT and CDR2 YNNKEL come from the germline V gene (reference sequence). The CDR3 has 14 residues. Here the CDR3 reads CASSRLASTDTQYF. The CDR3, as DNA: TGTGCCAGCAGCCGTCTAGCGAGCACAGATACGCAGTATTTT.

The chain combines TRBV6-5 with TRBJ1-6, with a possible D match to TRBD1 (6 bases). The V and J ends lost 0 bases and 9 bases respectively, with 15 bases between them. Germline V lookup: CDR1 MNHEY, CDR2 SVGAGI. CDR3 length equals 16 residues. CDR3 loop: CASSYSRGRDGSPLHF. CDR3 nucleotide sequence: TGTGCCAGCAGTTACTCGAGGGGGAGAGATGGTTCACCCCTCCACTTT.

The V call is TRBV5-8, the J call TRBJ1-4, with unresolved D. The germline V gene encodes CDR1 SGHTS and CDR2 YDEGEE. V dropped 2 bases and J dropped 8 bases, with 13 bases sitting between them. The CDR3 sequence is 14 residues long. The CDR3 nucleotides read TGTGCCAGCAGCTTCAGTGGTCTGTGGGAAAAACTGTTTTTT. This codes for CASSFSGLWEKLFF.

This clone has only a few counts. CDR3 bases: TGTGCCAGCAGCTTAGAAGGAGGGTCGGGCGAGCAGTACTTC. It codes for CASSLEGGSGEQYF. The rearrangement links TRBV11-3 to TRBJ2-7; D is possibly TRBD2 (6 bases). V was cut by 0 bases and J by 6 bases, with 12 bases left in between. This CDR3 has 14 amino acids. CDR1 and CDR2 (germline): SGHNT, YENEEA.

The chain employs TRBV11-3 and TRBJ2-7; a weak D match, TRBD1 (6 bases). The CDR3 length is 12 residues. From germline, CDR1 is SGHNT and CDR2 YENEEA. V gave up 5 bases and J gave up 6 bases, with 11 bases separating them. CDR3 sequence reads: CASSRTGTEQYF. CDR3 nucleotides: TGTGCCAGCAGCAGAACAGGGACCGAGCAGTACTTC.

V and J are TRBV3-1 (or the pseudogene TRBV3-2) and TRBJ1-2; TRBD1 might be the D (5 bases). Germline-derived CDR1 and CDR2 are LGHDT and YNNKEL (reference sequence). The V gene lost 2 bases and the J gene lost 8 bases, with 18 bases spanning the gap. This CDR3 comprises 15 residues. CDR3 region: CASSQQNIDRFGYTF. CDR3 DNA sequence: TGTGCCAGCAGCCAACAAAATATCGACAGATTCGGCTACACCTTC.

V and J are TRBV19 and TRBJ1-6; TRBD1 matches 7 bases. Germline CDR1 and CDR2: LNHDA and SQIVND (reference sequence). The ends lost 7 bases at V and 9 bases at J; junction bases unmatched: 9. This CDR3 has 14 amino acids. CDR3: CASTLAGGGSPLHF. CDR3 coding DNA: TGTGCCAGTACCCTTGCAGGGGGTGGTTCACCCCTCCACTTT.